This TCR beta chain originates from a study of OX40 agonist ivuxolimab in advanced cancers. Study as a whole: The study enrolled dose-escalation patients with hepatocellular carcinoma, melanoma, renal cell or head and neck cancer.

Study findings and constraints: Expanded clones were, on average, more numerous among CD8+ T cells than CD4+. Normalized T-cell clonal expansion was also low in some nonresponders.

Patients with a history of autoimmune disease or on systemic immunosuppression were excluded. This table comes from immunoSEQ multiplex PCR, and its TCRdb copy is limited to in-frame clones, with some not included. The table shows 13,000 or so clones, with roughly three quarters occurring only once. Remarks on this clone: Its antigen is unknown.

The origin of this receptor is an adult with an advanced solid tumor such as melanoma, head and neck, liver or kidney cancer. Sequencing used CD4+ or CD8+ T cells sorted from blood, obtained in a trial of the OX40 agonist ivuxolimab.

CDR3 nucleotide sequence: TGTGCCAGCCAAGCAATAGGGACGGGATATGGCTACACCTTC. This gives the protein CASQAIGTGYGYTF. The chain employs TRBV2 and TRBJ1-2; D may be TRBD1 (5 bases). V lost 8 bases and J lost 5, with 18 bases in between. Germline V CDR1 and CDR2: SNHLY, FYNNEI. The CDR3 is made up of 14 amino acids. Using reference TRBV2 and TRBJ1-2 for the parts outside the CDR3, the full variable domain is EPEVTQTPSHQVTQMGQEVILRCVPISNHLYFYWYRQILGQKVEFLVSFYNNEISEKSEIFDDQFSVERPDGSNFTLKIRSTKLEDSAMYFCASQAIGTGYGYTFGSGTRLTVV.